The clone carrying this T cell receptor (beta chain) occurred once. This sample was included in a study of Ad26.COV2.S vaccination and SARS-CoV-2 variants. Sequencing was performed with immunoSEQ multiplex PCR; in TCRdb, only in-frame clones are kept and a portion is missing. The data contain approximately 500,000 clones, roughly 85% of them seen just once; the ten biggest clones take up over 10%. The CDR3 spans 11 residues. V dropped 8 bases and J dropped 3 bases, with 8 bases sitting between them. Germline lookup yields CDR1 MNHEY and CDR2 SVGAGI. Indicated treatment: some 20 received Ad26.COV2.S at low or high dose, single or two shots; about 5 received placebo; per-sample allocation not given. Specimens were obtained on day 63 following the first vaccine or placebo injection.

This sequence originates from a person between 18 and 65 years old who received the Ad26.COV2.S COVID-19 vaccine or a placebo. The source was peripheral blood, collected in a trial of Ad26.COV2.S vaccine versus placebo. The rearrangement links TRBV6-5 to TRBJ2-7; D may be TRBD1 (5 bases). CDR3 coding DNA: TGTGCCAGCTCAGACAGCTACGAGCAGTACTTC. As protein: CASSDSYEQYF.